The clone carrying this T cell receptor (beta chain) came up a few times. Its target is unknown. The sample comes from a study of response to subunit inactivated influenza vaccine. TCRdb redid the calling of the RT-PCR reads with MiXCR, one entry per CDR3 protein. The data contain approximately 570,000 distinct CDR3 sequences, 6% to 9% of them singletons. Findings and caveats of the study: Each seasonal influenza vaccination recruits few new T cells, the authors suggested.

The CDR3 loop spans 15 amino acids. Germline lookup yields CDR1 SGHDT and CDR2 YYEEEE. Between the trimmed V and J ends, which lost 3 bases and 2 bases, there was a span of 12 bases. V usage is TRBV5-6 and J usage is TRBJ1-5, with a tentative D call TRBD1 (6 bases). The sequences come from PBMCs from blood, collected less than 30 months after vaccination. The source of this sequence is a man between 50 and 69 years old who received an inactivated influenza vaccine. CDR3 amino acids: CASSSVGAGNQPQHF. CDR3 coding DNA: TGTGCCAGCAGCTCCGTGGGGGCTGGCAATCAGCCCCAGCATTTT.